A selection of T cell receptor beta chains follows, all from one sample in a study of Graves' ophthalmopathy and Graves' hyperthyroidism. Each CDR3 protein gets one entry after TCRdb re-called the multiplex PCR reads with MiXCR. In the table there are approximately 640,000 distinct CDR3 sequences, roughly two fifths of which are singletons. Material for sequencing was peripheral blood. These receptors all stem from an adult man with Graves' ophthalmopathy. Each CDR3 is given with its conserved first and last residue. The D gene is left open where the match is weak. Clone size appears in some rows only: once, few, many, or a class for an expanded clone.

CASSSIGGEQYF | TGTGCCAGCAGTTCCATCGGGGGGGAGCAGTACTTC | TRBJ2-7 | TRBD2 | few | 12 | TRBV5-8
CASSLLPGRGYTF | TGTGCCAGCAGTTTATTGCCAGGGAGAGGCTACACCTTC | TRBJ1-2 | . | . | 13 | TRBV7-2
CASSPIGQGRIEAFF | TGTGCCAGCAGCCCCATCGGACAGGGAAGAATTGAAGCTTTCTTT | TRBJ1-1 | TRBD1 | many | 15 | TRBV13
CASSFRLRNSEQYF | TGTGCCAGCAGTTTCAGGCTTCGGAATAGCGAGCAGTACTTC | TRBJ2-7 | . | . | 14 | TRBV28
CATSDASGRSTNEKLFF | TGTGCCACCAGTGATGCCTCGGGACGCTCAACTAATGAAAAACTGTTTTTT | TRBJ1-4 | . | once | 17 | TRBV24-1
CSARVRGYEQYF | TGCAGTGCTAGAGTACGGGGCTACGAGCAGTACTTC | TRBJ2-7 | . | . | 12 | TRBV20-1
CASSSLPLPAYEQYF | TGTGCCAGCAGCTCCCTGCCCCTCCCCGCCTACGAGCAGTACTTC | TRBJ2-7 | . | few | 15 | TRBV7-8
CASSEDRGGTYEQYF | TGTGCCAGCAGTGAAGACCGCGGGGGCACCTACGAGCAGTACTTC | TRBJ2-7 | . | . | 15 | TRBV10-3
CASSIDRAFF | TGTGCCAGTAGTATTGATAGGGCTTTCTTT | TRBJ1-1 | . | . | 10 | TRBV19
CATSDHGTAQETQYF | TGTGCCACCAGTGACCATGGGACGGCCCAAGAGACCCAGTACTTC | TRBJ2-5 | . | many | 15 | TRBV24-1
CASSSARTGFIEAFF | TGTGCCAGCAGCTCAGCACGGACAGGCTTTATTGAAGCTTTCTTT | TRBJ1-1 | TRBD1 | many | 15 | TRBV7-9
CSATGQSFSYEQYF | TGCAGTGCTACCGGACAGTCGTTCTCCTACGAGCAGTACTTC | TRBJ2-7 | . | . | 14 | TRBV20-1
CASSLYAGLVDNSPLHF | TGTGCCAGCAGTTTATATGCAGGGCTGGTAGATAATTCACCCCTCCACTTT | TRBJ1-6 | . | few | 17 | TRBV6-1
CASSAKEGGAVPEAFF | TGTGCCAGCAGCGCAAAGGAGGGGGGGGCTGTCCCTGAAGCTTTCTTT | TRBJ1-1 | . | many | 16 | TRBV7-9
CATSRDLAGGPEQYF | TGTGCCACCAGCAGAGATCTAGCGGGAGGGCCCGAGCAGTACTTC | TRBJ2-7 | TRBD2 | . | 15 | TRBV15
CAISESGSSTF | TGTGCCATCAGTGAGTCCGGGAGTTCCACCTTC | TRBJ1-2 | . | . | 11 | TRBV10-3
CASSFISGRSEQYF | TGTGCCAGCAGCTTTATTAGCGGGAGGAGCGAGCAGTACTTC | TRBJ2-7 | TRBD2 | few | 14 | TRBV5-6
CAISDTFGRDYGYTF | TGTGCCATCAGTGACACCTTCGGCAGGGACTATGGCTACACCTTC | TRBJ1-2 | . | . | 15 | TRBV10-3
CASSLYSGELFF | TGTGCCAGCAGCTTATATAGCGGGGAGCTGTTTTTT | TRBJ2-2 | . | . | 12 | TRBV7-9
CASSEVLKRTASYEQYF | TGTGCCAGCAGTGAAGTTCTTAAGAGGACGGCCTCCTACGAGCAGTACTTC | TRBJ2-7 | . | . | 17 | TRBV2
CASSRTGTGGDEQYF | TGTGCCAGCAGCAGGACCGGGACAGGGGGCGACGAGCAGTACTTC | TRBJ2-7 | TRBD1 | many | 15 | TRBV5-5
CATSSGGQDEQFF | TGTGCCACCAGTTCGGGGGGACAGGATGAGCAGTTCTTC | TRBJ2-1 | . | . | 13 | TRBV24-1
CASSVGYTF | TGTGCCAGTAGTGTTGGCTACACCTTC | TRBJ1-2 | . | . | 9 | TRBV19
CASSFPQGSGYTF | TGTGCCAGCAGCTTCCCACAGGGAAGTGGCTACACCTTC | TRBJ1-2 | . | many | 13 | TRBV13
CATSREGGDQETQYF | TGTGCCACCAGCAGAGAAGGGGGGGATCAAGAGACCCAGTACTTC | TRBJ2-5 | . | . | 15 | TRBV15
CSARDRGYSYEQYF | TGCAGTGCTAGAGATCGGGGGTACTCCTACGAGCAGTACTTC | TRBJ2-7 | . | . | 14 | TRBV20-1
CAISRDRGGNTIYF | TGTGCCATCAGTAGAGACAGGGGAGGAAACACCATATATTTT | TRBJ1-3 | TRBD1 | . | 14 | TRBV10-3
CASSLGTSPSSPLHF | TGCGCCAGCAGCCTCGGGACATCCCCCTCTTCACCCCTCCACTTT | TRBJ1-6 | . | . | 15 | TRBV4-3
CASSCRVSSSYEQYF | TGTGCCAGCAGTTGCCGCGTCTCCTCCTCCTACGAGCAGTACTTC | TRBJ2-7 | . | . | 15 | TRBV6-5
CASIGQNTGELFF | TGCGCCAGCATTGGACAGAACACCGGGGAGCTGTTTTTT | TRBJ2-2 | . | few | 13 | TRBV5-1
CASSVSGQATSPLHF | TGTGCCAGCAGCGTAAGCGGGCAGGCAACTTCACCCCTCCACTTT | TRBJ1-6 | . | many | 15 | TRBV9
CASSPHHSFEAFF | TGTGCCAGCAGCCCACACCATTCCTTTGAAGCTTTCTTT | TRBJ1-1 | . | few | 13 | TRBV3-1
CAWTRTGLSGANVLTF | TGTGCCTGGACCAGGACAGGGCTCTCTGGGGCCAACGTCCTGACTTTC | TRBJ2-6 | TRBD1 | few | 16 | TRBV5-5
CASKASGGANEQFF | TGTGCCAGCAAAGCTAGCGGGGGGGCCAATGAGCAGTTCTTC | TRBJ2-1 | TRBD2 | . | 14 | TRBV25-1
CASKRRLSSGNTIYF | TGCGCCAGCAAGAGGAGGCTAAGCTCTGGAAACACCATATATTTT | TRBJ1-3 | . | . | 15 | TRBV4-3
CASRPGVAYGYTF | TGTGCCAGTAGACCCGGGGTAGCCTATGGCTACACCTTC | TRBJ1-2 | . | many | 13 | TRBV19
CASRGTPDEQYF | TGTGCCAGCAGAGGTACACCGGACGAGCAGTACTTC | TRBJ2-7 | . | . | 12 | TRBV6-5
CASSLEAFSYNSPLHF | TGCGCCAGCAGCTTAGAGGCCTTCTCCTATAATTCACCCCTCCACTTT | TRBJ1-6 | . | many | 16 | TRBV5-1
CASSFGVHRVGPSTDTQYF | TGTGCCAGCAGTTTCGGCGTTCATAGAGTAGGCCCTAGCACAGATACGCAGTATTTT | TRBJ2-3 | . | . | 19 | TRBV12-3/TRBV12-4
CATSEAGTGAYEQYF | TGTGCCACCAGTGAGGCCGGGACAGGGGCCTACGAGCAGTACTTC | TRBJ2-7 | TRBD1 | . | 15 | TRBV24-1
CATSDQTGSGANVLTF | TGTGCCACCAGTGACCAAACAGGGTCAGGGGCCAACGTCCTGACTTTC | TRBJ2-6 | . | few | 16 | TRBV24-1
CASTYSRAHEQYF | TGTGCCAGCACCTATAGCAGGGCCCACGAGCAGTACTTC | TRBJ2-7 | . | many | 13 | TRBV12-3/TRBV12-4
CASSSFPGQVTYEQYF | TGTGCCAGCAGTTCGTTCCCGGGACAGGTAACGTACGAGCAGTACTTC | TRBJ2-7 | TRBD1 | . | 16 | TRBV12-3/TRBV12-4
CASSEGTLNTGELFF | TGTGCCAGCAGTGAAGGGACTTTGAACACCGGGGAGCTGTTTTTT | TRBJ2-2 | . | . | 15 | TRBV6-1
CASGFTQGWGYTF | TGTGCCAGCGGGTTTACTCAGGGCTGGGGCTACACCTTC | TRBJ1-2 | . | . | 13 | TRBV12-3/TRBV12-4
CAISAPGEQYF | TGTGCCATCAGTGCCCCCGGGGAGCAGTACTTC | TRBJ2-7 | . | . | 11 | TRBV10-3
CASSQDSDRGRSGNTIYF | TGTGCCAGCAGCCAAGATTCTGACAGGGGGCGGTCTGGAAACACCATATATTTT | TRBJ1-3 | TRBD1 | few | 18 | TRBV4-1
CATSVVPRGANTGELFF | TGTGCCACCAGTGTAGTCCCCAGAGGGGCGAACACCGGGGAGCTGTTTTTT | TRBJ2-2 | . | . | 17 | TRBV24-1
CASSSPGQGQETQYF | TGTGCCAGCAGTTCTCCGGGACAGGGGCAAGAGACCCAGTACTTC | TRBJ2-5 | TRBD1 | few | 15 | TRBV6-5
CASRERETGEKLFF | TGTGCCAGCAGGGAAAGGGAGACAGGGGAAAAACTGTTTTTT | TRBJ1-4 | TRBD1 | . | 14 | TRBV2
CASSDVGDYGYTF | TGTGCCAGCAGTGACGTCGGGGACTATGGCTACACCTTC | TRBJ1-2 | . | . | 13 | TRBV25-1
CASSLVTSSEKLFF | TGTGCCAGCAGCCTCGTGACCTCTTCTGAAAAACTGTTTTTT | TRBJ1-4 | . | . | 14 | TRBV7-9
CASSWAQGDFQPQHF | TGTGCCAGCAGTTGGGCCCAGGGAGATTTTCAGCCCCAGCATTTT | TRBJ1-5 | . | few | 15 | TRBV12-3/TRBV12-4
CASSRYGETQYF | TGTGCCAGCTCCCGGTACGGGGAGACCCAGTACTTC | TRBJ2-5 | . | many | 12 | TRBV27
CASSPIQPANSKPYEQYF | TGTGCCAGCAGTCCTATACAGCCCGCTAATAGTAAACCCTACGAGCAGTACTTC | TRBJ2-7 | . | . | 18 | TRBV10-2